The present entry profiles one T cell receptor beta chain with its context. Its antigen is currently unknown. The junction differs from germline at one of its ends, possibly a read error. Each patient's relapse followed autologous stem cell transplantation, and brentuximab vedotin exposure varied. The data are from a study of PD-1 blockade in classical Hodgkin lymphoma. Study in general: Patients received nivolumab 3 mg/kg intravenously every 2 weeks. Findings and caveats of the study: The CD4+ diversity rise by C4D1 was clearest in complete responders. The baseline diversity of complete responders showed similarity to that of newly diagnosed patients.

CDR1 and CDR2 from the germline V gene are SGDLS and YYNGEE. The CDR3 extends over 15 amino acids. The assay was immunoSEQ multiplex PCR, and TCRdb's table has in-frame clones only and misses some. The sample lists some 63,000 clones, more than 75% occurring once. Sample: peripheral blood mononuclear cells (PBMCs), taken at baseline. The chain recombines TRBV9 with TRBJ1-6, with 9 positions matching TRBD1. The clonotype comes from a human donor with classical Hodgkin lymphoma. The chain's CDR3 is CASSVLGQGDSPPHF. DNA for the CDR3: TGTGCCAGCAGCGTCCTGGGACAGGGCGACTCACCCCCCCACTTT.